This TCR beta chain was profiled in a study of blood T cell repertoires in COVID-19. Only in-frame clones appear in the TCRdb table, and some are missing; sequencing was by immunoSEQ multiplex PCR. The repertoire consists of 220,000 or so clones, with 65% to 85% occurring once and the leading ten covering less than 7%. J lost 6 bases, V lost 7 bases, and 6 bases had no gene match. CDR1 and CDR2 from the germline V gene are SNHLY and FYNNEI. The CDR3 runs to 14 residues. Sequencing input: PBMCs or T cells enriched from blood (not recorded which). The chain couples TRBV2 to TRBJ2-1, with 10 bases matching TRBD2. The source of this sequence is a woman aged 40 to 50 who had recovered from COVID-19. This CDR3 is CASTVLAGFNEQFF. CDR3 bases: TGTGCCAGCACAGTACTAGCGGGGTTCAATGAGCAGTTCTTC.